The T cell receptor beta chain described here comes from a study of blood T cell repertoires in COVID-19. Study context: COVID-19 samples collected from the United States, Italy and Spain covered acute and convalescent phases. In each case, the material was cDNA or gDNA derived from T cells, B-cell-depleted T cells, or PBMCs.

This CDR3 has 16 amino acids. Germline V gene data show CDR1 as SGDLS and CDR2 as YYNGEE. V shed 4 bases and J shed 1 base, with 17 bases lying between them. Authors' methods: The authors estimated nucleated cell counts from reference gene primer amplification. The method was immunoSEQ multiplex PCR; TCRdb's version includes in-frame clones alone and lacks a portion of them. The V and J calls and clone size were taken over from that table, and D and trimming were inferred from the DNA. The sample comprises 55,000 to 75,000 clones, roughly nine tenths of which are singletons, and over 1% rests with the top ten.

The specimen was peripheral blood. The TCR comes from a man between 60 and 75 years old with acute or convalescent COVID-19. The gene calls are TRBV9 and TRBJ1-1, with a possible D match to TRBD1 (6 bases). CDR3 protein: CASSPSGHQRNTEAFF. CDR3 nucleotide sequence: TGTGCCAGCAGCCCTTCGGGACACCAGCGGAACACTGAAGCTTTCTTT.